This is a list of T cell receptor beta chains from one sample in a study of T-cell reconstitution after alpha-beta-depleted transplantation in children. Each CDR3 protein is one row after TCRdb ran MiXCR on the PCR reads. The sample shows some 340,000 distinct CDR3 sequences, about 9.4% of them seen only once. Sequences were derived from PBMCs from the stem cell graft donor, sampled from the stem cell graft. The receptors were gathered from a human donor who donated a stem cell graft to a child with acute lymphoblastic leukemia. The CDR3 runs from the conserved cysteine through the conserved F or W. The D gene is left open where the match is weak. Clone size, where shown, is once, few, many, or a class for clones that have expanded.

j_gene: TRBJ2-1; abundance: -; v_gene: TRBV7-6; d_gene: -; CDR3nt: TGTGCCAGCTCCTATCGGCTAGCTGGAAATGAGCAGTTCTTC; CDR3aa: CASSYRLAGNEQFF
j_gene: TRBJ2-7; abundance: once; v_gene: TRBV30; d_gene: -; CDR3nt: TGTGCCTGGAGAGCTAGGGGAGGCTACTACGAGCAGTACTTC; CDR3aa: CAWRARGGYYEQYF
j_gene: TRBJ2-5; abundance: many; v_gene: TRBV7-2; d_gene: TRBD2; CDR3nt: TGTGCCAGCAGCTTATCTGCGGGAGGCCGGGGGACCCAGTACTTC; CDR3aa: CASSLSAGGRGTQYF
j_gene: TRBJ2-1; abundance: -; v_gene: TRBV12-5; d_gene: -; CDR3nt: TGTGCTAGTGGACTGGGACCACCGACTGATGAGCAGTTCTTC; CDR3aa: CASGLGPPTDEQFF
j_gene: TRBJ2-3; abundance: -; v_gene: TRBV27; d_gene: TRBD2; CDR3nt: TGTGCCAGCAGTTTATCGATCCCTAGCGGGAGTTTTAGCACAGATACGCAGTATTTT; CDR3aa: CASSLSIPSGSFSTDTQYF
j_gene: TRBJ2-1; abundance: -; v_gene: TRBV20-1; d_gene: -; CDR3nt: TGCAGTGCTAGCCCGGGAGTGGTCAATGAGCAGTTCTTC; CDR3aa: CSASPGVVNEQFF
j_gene: TRBJ2-3; abundance: few; v_gene: TRBV6-1; d_gene: -; CDR3nt: TGTGCCAGCAGGGCAGGTTCTAGCACAGATACGCAGTATTTT; CDR3aa: CASRAGSSTDTQYF
j_gene: TRBJ1-4; abundance: many; v_gene: TRBV4-2; d_gene: -; CDR3nt: TGTGCCAGCAGCCAAGAATCTGCACCTAATGAAAAACTGTTTTTT; CDR3aa: CASSQESAPNEKLFF
j_gene: TRBJ1-6; abundance: -; v_gene: TRBV28; d_gene: -; CDR3nt: TGTGCCAGCAGTTCCACGGACCGCTCCACAGGTCCACCCCTCCACTTT; CDR3aa: CASSSTDRSTGPPLHF
j_gene: TRBJ2-1; abundance: -; v_gene: TRBV11-1; d_gene: -; CDR3nt: TGTGCCAGCAGCACCCAGGACGGATTTAGCCCCCCTTACCTCGAAGATGAGCAGTTCTTC; CDR3aa: CASSTQDGFSPPYLEDEQFF
j_gene: TRBJ2-2; abundance: many; v_gene: TRBV7-3; d_gene: -; CDR3nt: TGTGCCAGCAGCTTGCGGTCGGTTCTTCGGACGGACACCGGGGAGCTGTTTTTT; CDR3aa: CASSLRSVLRTDTGELFF
j_gene: TRBJ2-3; abundance: many; v_gene: TRBV5-1; d_gene: TRBD2; CDR3nt: TGCGCCAGCAGCCCCAGGACTAGCGGGAGGACAGATACGCAGTATTTT; CDR3aa: CASSPRTSGRTDTQYF
j_gene: TRBJ1-1; abundance: few; v_gene: TRBV7-2; d_gene: TRBD1; CDR3nt: TGTGCCAGCAGCTTAGTGGCAGGGGGGAACACTGAAGCTTTCTTT; CDR3aa: CASSLVAGGNTEAFF
j_gene: TRBJ2-3; abundance: few; v_gene: TRBV7-2; d_gene: TRBD1; CDR3nt: TGTGCCAGCAGCTTAGTTGTCGGACAGGGCGCAGATACGCAGTATTTT; CDR3aa: CASSLVVGQGADTQYF
j_gene: TRBJ2-2; abundance: few; v_gene: TRBV4-2; d_gene: TRBD2; CDR3nt: TGTGCCAGCAGCCCGCAGTCCAGCGGGAGGGCCATCGGGGAGCTGTTTTTT; CDR3aa: CASSPQSSGRAIGELFF
j_gene: TRBJ2-2; abundance: -; v_gene: TRBV5-1; d_gene: -; CDR3nt: TGCGCCAGCAGCTCAGGTCCCACGAAAAGGGGCACCGGGGAGCTGTTTTTT; CDR3aa: CASSSGPTKRGTGELFF
j_gene: TRBJ2-5; abundance: -; v_gene: TRBV4-3; d_gene: -; CDR3nt: TGCGCCAGCAGCCAAGTCGGGGCTGGGGAGACCCAGTACTTC; CDR3aa: CASSQVGAGETQYF
j_gene: TRBJ2-4; abundance: many; v_gene: TRBV6-2/TRBV6-3; d_gene: TRBD2; CDR3nt: TGTGCCAGCAGCCAAGGACTAGCGGGAGGGCCGGACTTC; CDR3aa: CASSQGLAGGPDF
j_gene: TRBJ2-3; abundance: few; v_gene: TRBV7-2; d_gene: -; CDR3nt: TGTGCCAGCAGCCGCGGCTACTCGGGCACAGATACGCAGTATTTT; CDR3aa: CASSRGYSGTDTQYF
j_gene: TRBJ2-3; abundance: -; v_gene: TRBV19; d_gene: -; CDR3nt: TGTGCCAGTGGACGGATGGCTACAGATACGCAGTATTTT; CDR3aa: CASGRMATDTQYF
j_gene: TRBJ1-4; abundance: -; v_gene: TRBV18; d_gene: -; CDR3nt: TGTGCCAGCTCACCGCGGGACAAATCAACTAATGAAAAACTGTTTTTT; CDR3aa: CASSPRDKSTNEKLFF
j_gene: TRBJ1-4; abundance: -; v_gene: TRBV12-3/TRBV12-4; d_gene: -; CDR3nt: TGTGCCAGCAGTTCTTACCAGGACAGAAAACTGTTTTTT; CDR3aa: CASSSYQDRKLFF
j_gene: TRBJ2-7; abundance: -; v_gene: TRBV6-2/TRBV6-3; d_gene: -; CDR3nt: TGTGCCAGCAGTCACGGAGGCGAGCAGTACTTC; CDR3aa: CASSHGGEQYF
j_gene: TRBJ1-1; abundance: many; v_gene: TRBV29-1; d_gene: -; CDR3nt: TGCAGCGTTGAAGATCTTCGGACTGAAGCTTTCTTT; CDR3aa: CSVEDLRTEAFF
j_gene: TRBJ2-5; abundance: -; v_gene: TRBV5-4; d_gene: -; CDR3nt: TGTGCCAGCAGCTCCGGGACACTCCAAGAGACCCAGTACTTC; CDR3aa: CASSSGTLQETQYF
j_gene: TRBJ1-2; abundance: -; v_gene: TRBV4-3; d_gene: TRBD1; CDR3nt: TGCGCCAGCAGCCAAGATAAGGGGGACAGGGGGTACTATGGCTACACCTTC; CDR3aa: CASSQDKGDRGYYGYTF
j_gene: TRBJ2-7; abundance: -; v_gene: TRBV11-1; d_gene: TRBD1; CDR3nt: TGTGCCAGCAGCCAAATGACCCCGGGACAGGGGACTTTCTACGGGGAGCAGTACTTC; CDR3aa: CASSQMTPGQGTFYGEQYF
j_gene: TRBJ1-1; abundance: -; v_gene: TRBV7-9; d_gene: -; CDR3nt: TGTGCCAGCAGCTCCATACTCTTCCAGGGCGTCGAAGCTTTCTTT; CDR3aa: CASSSILFQGVEAFF
j_gene: TRBJ2-7; abundance: many; v_gene: TRBV7-2; d_gene: -; CDR3nt: TGTGCCAGCAGCTTAGGTCCCCGGACCTACGAGCAGTACTTC; CDR3aa: CASSLGPRTYEQYF
j_gene: TRBJ1-1; abundance: -; v_gene: TRBV20-1; d_gene: -; CDR3nt: TGCAGTGCCCGTGGGACTCAAAACACTGAAGCTTTCTTT; CDR3aa: CSARGTQNTEAFF
j_gene: TRBJ2-1; abundance: many; v_gene: TRBV20-1; d_gene: TRBD2; CDR3nt: TGCAGCCAGGGACTAGCGGGAGTAAATGAGCAGTTCTTC; CDR3aa: CSQGLAGVNEQFF
j_gene: TRBJ2-1; abundance: -; v_gene: TRBV7-9; d_gene: -; CDR3nt: TGTGCCAGCAGCTTACTCCCCTCGACAGATCGCAATGAGCAGTTCTTC; CDR3aa: CASSLLPSTDRNEQFF
j_gene: TRBJ2-7; abundance: -; v_gene: TRBV10-3; d_gene: -; CDR3nt: TGTGCCATCAGTGGAGGACCCCACGAGCAGTACTTC; CDR3aa: CAISGGPHEQYF
j_gene: TRBJ2-1; abundance: few; v_gene: TRBV15; d_gene: -; CDR3nt: TGTGCCACCAGCAGAGATATAGCGGTGGGAAGAGGCTCCTACAATGAGCAGTTCTTC; CDR3aa: CATSRDIAVGRGSYNEQFF
j_gene: TRBJ2-5; abundance: many; v_gene: TRBV20-1; d_gene: -; CDR3nt: TGCAGTGCTTGGGGAGGACAGCGAGAGACCCAGTACTTC; CDR3aa: CSAWGGQRETQYF
j_gene: TRBJ2-1; abundance: -; v_gene: TRBV7-2; d_gene: -; CDR3nt: TGTGCCAGCAGCACACAACTGGATGAGCAGTTCTTC; CDR3aa: CASSTQLDEQFF
j_gene: TRBJ1-5; abundance: few; v_gene: TRBV7-2; d_gene: -; CDR3nt: TGTGCCAGCAGCCCAGACCTTGGGGCCCAGCATTTT; CDR3aa: CASSPDLGAQHF
j_gene: TRBJ2-1; abundance: -; v_gene: TRBV28; d_gene: -; CDR3nt: TGTGCCAGCAGTTTCCTCTCCACACGCACGGAGGACAATGAGCAGTTCTTC; CDR3aa: CASSFLSTRTEDNEQFF
j_gene: TRBJ2-7; abundance: -; v_gene: TRBV29-1; d_gene: -; CDR3nt: TGCAGCGTTATGACTTACAGGGACTACGAGCAGTACTTC; CDR3aa: CSVMTYRDYEQYF
j_gene: TRBJ1-2; abundance: many; v_gene: TRBV4-2; d_gene: -; CDR3nt: TGTGCCGCAACCCGGGACACTTCTGGCTATGGCTACACCTTC; CDR3aa: CAATRDTSGYGYTF
j_gene: TRBJ1-6; abundance: few; v_gene: TRBV6-5; d_gene: -; CDR3nt: TGTGCCAGCAGTTACAGGGAAAATTCACCCCTCCACTTT; CDR3aa: CASSYRENSPLHF
j_gene: TRBJ2-1; abundance: few; v_gene: TRBV5-1; d_gene: TRBD2; CDR3nt: TGCGCCAGCAGCTTGGCCCCGGGACTAGTTCCGAATGAGCAGTTCTTC; CDR3aa: CASSLAPGLVPNEQFF
j_gene: TRBJ2-1; abundance: few; v_gene: TRBV20-1; d_gene: -; CDR3nt: TGCAGTGCTCGCCGGGGCGTAAACAATGAGCAGTTCTTC; CDR3aa: CSARRGVNNEQFF
j_gene: TRBJ2-7; abundance: -; v_gene: TRBV7-2; d_gene: -; CDR3nt: TGTGCCAGCAGCCTAAAACAGGGTTGGGGTAACTACGAGCAGTACTTC; CDR3aa: CASSLKQGWGNYEQYF
j_gene: TRBJ1-6; abundance: -; v_gene: TRBV18; d_gene: TRBD1; CDR3nt: TGTGCCAGCTCGCCAACCGGGACAGGGTATAATTCACCCCTCCACTTT; CDR3aa: CASSPTGTGYNSPLHF
j_gene: TRBJ1-4; abundance: few; v_gene: TRBV27; d_gene: -; CDR3nt: TGTGCCAGCAGATTGGGTGGTGAAAAACTGTTTTTT; CDR3aa: CASRLGGEKLFF
j_gene: TRBJ1-2; abundance: -; v_gene: TRBV5-1; d_gene: -; CDR3nt: TGCGCCAGCAGCTTGGCGGAAAGCCGGGGATATGGCTACACCTTC; CDR3aa: CASSLAESRGYGYTF
j_gene: TRBJ2-5; abundance: few; v_gene: TRBV7-9; d_gene: TRBD2; CDR3nt: TGTGCCAGCAGCTTAGCGGCTAGCGGGGTGGAGACCCAGTACTTC; CDR3aa: CASSLAASGVETQYF
j_gene: TRBJ1-1; abundance: -; v_gene: TRBV4-2; d_gene: TRBD1; CDR3nt: TGTGCCAGCAGCGCAACAGGGGGCTTCACTGAAGCTTTCTTT; CDR3aa: CASSATGGFTEAFF
j_gene: TRBJ2-3; abundance: few; v_gene: TRBV20-1; d_gene: TRBD1; CDR3nt: TGCAGTGGAACGGGACAGGGGGCGGTGGATACGCAGTATTTT; CDR3aa: CSGTGQGAVDTQYF